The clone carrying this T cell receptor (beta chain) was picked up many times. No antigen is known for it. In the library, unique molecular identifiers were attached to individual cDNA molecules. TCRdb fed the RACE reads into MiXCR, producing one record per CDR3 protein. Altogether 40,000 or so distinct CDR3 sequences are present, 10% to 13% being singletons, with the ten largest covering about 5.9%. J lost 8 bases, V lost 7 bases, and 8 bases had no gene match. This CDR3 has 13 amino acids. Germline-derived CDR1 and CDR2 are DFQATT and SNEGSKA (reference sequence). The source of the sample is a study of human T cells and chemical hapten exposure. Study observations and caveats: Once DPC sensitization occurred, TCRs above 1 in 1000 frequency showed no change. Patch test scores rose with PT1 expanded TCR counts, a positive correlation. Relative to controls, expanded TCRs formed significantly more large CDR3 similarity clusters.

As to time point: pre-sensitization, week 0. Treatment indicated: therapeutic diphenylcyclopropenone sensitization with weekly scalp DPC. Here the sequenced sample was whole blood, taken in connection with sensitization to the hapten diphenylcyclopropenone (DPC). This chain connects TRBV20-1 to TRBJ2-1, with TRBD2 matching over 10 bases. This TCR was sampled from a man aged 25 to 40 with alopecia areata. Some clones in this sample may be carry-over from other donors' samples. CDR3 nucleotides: TGCAGTGGACAGCGGGGGGGCGTCGATGAGCAGTTCTTC. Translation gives CSGQRGGVDEQFF.